This T cell receptor (beta chain) is drawn from a study of cytomegalovirus exposure and HLA in healthy donors. In germline, CDR1 is SGHRS, CDR2 YFSETQ. The V and J ends lost 0 bases and 0 bases respectively, with 7 bases between them. The CDR3 spans 14 residues. In the case of this clone: Its antigen is unknown. Additional DNA sequences in this sample encode the identical CDR3.

Study results and limitations: In an earlier analysis, most TCR beta V segments were productive about 87% or about 30% of the time. Reports state that TCR beta sequences accurately predicted most subjects' HLA-A and HLA-B alleles. Most TCR sequences were rare, but some public TCRs occurred in many donors.

The PCR was carried out with 60 Vbeta primers and 13 Jbeta primers. Produced via immunoSEQ multiplex PCR; TCRdb's table is partial and in-frame only. The sample shows roughly 200,000 clones, around 80% of them seen only once. V usage is TRBV5-1 and J usage is TRBJ2-7; D is unclear. The clonotype originates from a man between 35 and 55 years old in good health and CMV-seronegative. The sample was PBMCs. The CDR3 reads CASSLAGSSYEQYF. The DNA of the CDR3 is TGCGCCAGCAGCTTGGCTGGCAGCTCCTACGAGCAGTACTTC.